The subject of this entry is one TCR beta chain. Its antigen is undetermined. This record comes from a study of T cell responses to AZD1222 COVID-19 vaccine. Looked up from germline, CDR1 is MDHEN and CDR2 is SYDVKM. Between the trimmed V and J ends, which lost 2 bases and 7 bases, there was a span of 14 bases. The CDR3 is 14 residues long. Only in-frame clones appear in the TCRdb table, and some are missing; sequencing was by immunoSEQ multiplex PCR. This table has some 120,000 clones, about 90% appearing once. The study, taken as a whole, reports: At baseline, seropositivity was found in only a handful of AZD1222 recipients. After the peak T cell response, and only then, were repertoires sampled. Spike-wide coverage was observed for vaccine-associated CD4 TCRs, with dominant responses at 160-218 and 743-854.

The sample was peripheral blood, taken on day 0 of MenACWY control vaccination. V and J are TRBV28 and TRBJ1-2; D might be TRBD1 (5 bases). This sequence originates from an adult in good health. CDR3 sequence reads: CASSLRGPPLGYTF. Written as DNA, the CDR3 is TGTGCCAGCAGTTTAAGGGGCCCCCCTCTTGGCTACACCTTC.